The 29 T cell receptor beta chains below come from one sample, sequenced in a study of T cells in localized non-small cell lung cancer. Assay used: immunoSEQ multiplex PCR; TCRdb lists only in-frame clones, some missing. The data contain fewer than 40,000 clones, 70% to 90% of them singletons. The material was peripheral blood mononuclear cells, obtained before any cancer treatment. These receptor sequences come from a woman between 35 and 70 years old with stage III lung adenocarcinoma.

This sequence joins TRBV30 and TRBJ1-2; no definite D call. This CDR3 is 17 amino acids long. Per the germline V gene, CDR1 is GTSNPN and CDR2 is SVGIG (reference sequence). Trimming stripped 3 bases from V and 1 base from J, with 21 bases between. The CDR3 DNA reads as TGTGCCTGGAGAGGAGGTGGGCAGTATTCCTTTAACTATGGCTACACCTTC. This sequence encodes CAWRGGGQYSFNYGYTF.

The V and J genes are TRBV7-9 and TRBJ2-3; D remains unclear. The V end lost 1 base, the J end lost 5 bases, and 13 bases lay between the germline ends. Germline loops: CDR1 SEHNR, CDR2 FQNEAQ (reference sequence). The CDR3 contains 15 residues. The CDR3 region is CASSLDGRQRDTQYF. CDR3 DNA sequence: TGTGCCAGCAGCTTAGACGGTCGGCAGCGAGATACGCAGTATTTT.

This clone is medium-sized (0.01 to 0.1%) by share. This sequence joins TRBV28 and TRBJ2-3; D may be TRBD1 or TRBD2 (5 bases each). The V gene's germline CDR1 is MDHEN and CDR2 SYDVKM. V lost 9 bases and J lost 0, with 19 bases in between. The CDR3 consists of 16 residues. For the CDR3, the DNA is TGTGCCAGTTCCAGGGTGGAGCGGCTTAGCACAGATACGCAGTATTTT. Residues: CASSRVERLSTDTQYF.

V usage is TRBV10-3 and J usage is TRBJ1-2, with D possibly matching TRBD1 (6 bases). The CDR3 is 14 residues long. V lost 5 bases and J 4 bases, leaving 14 bases between the germline ends. Germline V lookup: CDR1 ENHRY, CDR2 SYGVKD. CDR3 sequence: CAISLGGAGYGYTF. The CDR3 DNA is TGTGCCATCAGTTTGGGGGGGGCAGGCTATGGCTACACCTTC.

The J gene is TRBJ2-2, the V gene TRBV7-2; 8 bases agree with TRBD2. The CDR3 has 17 residues. V shed 1 base and J 1 base; nucleotides not matched to a gene: 5. Looked up from germline, CDR1 is SGHTA and CDR2 is FQGNSA. CDR3 DNA sequence: TGTGCCAGCAGCTTAGGTTTAGCGGGACTGAACACCGGGGAGCTGTTTTTT. This codes for CASSLGLAGLNTGELFF.

The V and J genes are TRBV28 and TRBJ1-5, with no clear D. Trimming pared 2 bases from V and 5 bases from J, leaving 10 bases between. CDR1 MDHEN and CDR2 SYDVKM come from the germline V gene. The length of the CDR3 is 14 residues. CDR3 DNA: TGTGCCAGCAGTTTAAGCCGGGTTGATCAGCCCCAGCATTTT. It specifies CASSLSRVDQPQHF.

The chain links TRBV19 to TRBJ1-1; TRBD1 might be the D (6 bases). The CDR3 is 15 residues long. Germline loops: CDR1 LNHDA, CDR2 SQIVND (reference sequence). The V and J ends lost 3 bases and 1 base respectively, with 12 bases between them. CDR3 amino acids: CASSIDRRANTEAFF. Here the CDR3 DNA reads TGTGCCAGTAGTATTGACAGGAGGGCGAACACTGAAGCTTTCTTT. Full variable domain (rest looked up from reference TRBV19 and TRBJ1-1): DGGITQSPKYLFRKEGQNVTLSCEQNLNHDAMYWYRQDPGQGLRLIYYSQIVNDFQKGDIAEGYSVSREKKESFPLTVTSAQKNPTAFYLCASSIDRRANTEAFFGQGTRLTVV.

This clone was counted a single time. V usage is TRBV5-1 and J usage is TRBJ2-2; 15 bases fit TRBD2. The CDR3 sequence is 17 residues long. V lost 3 bases and J lost 7; bases outside the gene matches: 7. Germline V gene sequence: CDR1 SGHRS, CDR2 YFSETQ. Here the CDR3 DNA reads TGCGCCAGCAGCTACTCAGGACTAGCGGGAGGGAACGGGGAGCTGTTTTTT. Translating it yields CASSYSGLAGGNGELFF.

V usage is TRBV4-1 and J usage is TRBJ2-1; 7 bases line up with TRBD1. Germline V CDR1 and CDR2: MGHRA, YSYEKL. Trimming cost V 3 bases and J 12 bases; bases outside gene matches: 8. The CDR3 runs 13 residues. CDR3: CASSHPNRDRQFF. Here the CDR3 DNA reads TGCGCCAGCAGCCATCCTAACCGGGACAGGCAGTTCTTC.

The chain combines TRBV29-1 with TRBJ1-1; 7 bases line up with TRBD1. Germline values: CDR1 SQVTM, CDR2 ANQGSEA. The CDR3 is made up of 12 amino acids. V trimming: 4 bases; J trimming: 2 bases; junction bases outside the gene matches: 1. The CDR3 region is CSVGTGNTEAFF. The CDR3 DNA reads as TGCAGCGTTGGGACAGGAAACACTGAAGCTTTCTTT.

This sequence joins TRBV11-2 and TRBJ1-1, with TRBD1 matching over 7 bases. Germline lookup yields CDR1 SGHAT and CDR2 FQNNGV. This CDR3 contains 13 residues. V dropped 0 bases and J dropped 11; count of bases not matched to a gene: 6. CDR3 amino acids: CASSLEGGRVAFF. CDR3 nucleotides: TGTGCCAGCAGCTTAGAAGGGGGCAGGGTGGCTTTCTTT. Using reference TRBV11-2 and TRBJ1-1 for the parts outside the CDR3, the full variable domain is EAGVAQSPRYKIIEKRQSVAFWCNPISGHATLYWYQQILGQGPKLLIQFQNNGVVDDSQLPKDRFSAERLKGVDSTLKIQPAKLEDSAVYLCASSLEGGRVAFFGQGTRLTVV.

This clone was seen a handful of times. The V gene is TRBV30, the J gene TRBJ1-6; TRBD1 is a possible D gene (5 bases). Trimming cost V 2 bases and J 7 bases, with 12 bases left between them. CDR1 and CDR2 from the germline V gene are GTSNPN and SVGIG (reference sequence). CDR3 length: 14 amino acids. The CDR3 bases are TGTGCCTGGAGTCTGGGCAGGGACAATTCACCCCTCCACTTT. Translation: CAWSLGRDNSPLHF.

The table lists this clone with a count of one. The rearrangement links TRBV7-3 to TRBJ2-2, with 9 bases that match TRBD1. Trimming cost V 3 bases and J 6 bases; bases outside gene matches: 8. Germline V lookup: CDR1 SGHTA, CDR2 FQGTGA. This CDR3 contains 16 residues. The CDR3 is CASSFADRGRAGELFF. The DNA of the CDR3 is TGTGCCAGCAGCTTTGCGGACAGGGGCCGGGCCGGGGAGCTGTTTTTT.

This clone was picked up one time. This sequence joins TRBV27 and TRBJ1-2; D is uncertain. The CDR3 totals 13 residues. CDR1 is MNHEY, CDR2 SMNVEV, per germline (reference sequence). V shed 2 bases and J shed 8 bases, with 12 bases lying between them. In DNA, the CDR3 is TGTGCCAGCAGTTTAGATCTCCAAGGGGGCTACACCTTC. The encoded protein is CASSLDLQGGYTF.

This chain joins TRBV21-1 and TRBJ1-3. TRBV21-1 is a recognized pseudogene. CDR3 length equals 16 residues. CDR3 nucleotide sequence: TGTGCCAGCAGCGCCCCGGGGAGGTTGAGAGGAAACACCATATATTTT. Translating it yields CASSAPGRLRGNTIYF.

This sequence joins TRBV4-3 and TRBJ1-6; perhaps TRBD1 as D (6 bases). Germline CDR1 is LGHNA and CDR2 is YSLEER. This CDR3 is 17 amino acids long. Deletions cut 4 bases from V and 0 bases from J, with 13 bases between. The CDR3: CASSLFGQRSYNSPLHF. CDR3 DNA: TGCGCCAGCAGCCTATTCGGACAGCGCTCCTATAATTCACCCCTCCACTTT.

V is TRBV19 and J is TRBJ1-5, with 8 bases matching TRBD1. The CDR3 is 15 residues long. The J segment lost 5 bases and the V segment lost 6 bases, leaving 9 bases of the junction unmatched. The V gene's germline CDR1 is LNHDA and CDR2 SQIVND (reference sequence). CDR3 in amino acids: CASSSTGTGYQPQHF. The CDR3 DNA is TGTGCCAGTAGCAGCACCGGGACAGGATATCAGCCCCAGCATTTT.

In its sample, this clone was seen a few times. J is TRBJ1-1 and V is TRBV5-5, with D uncertain. Trimming pared 2 bases from V and 1 base from J, leaving 9 bases between. CDR1 and CDR2 from the germline V gene are SGHKS and YYEKEE (reference sequence). The CDR3 has 14 residues. CDR3 coding DNA: TGTGCCAGCAGCTTTATGGATTCGAACACTGAAGCTTTCTTT. It specifies CASSFMDSNTEAFF.

The V and J genes are TRBV5-1 and TRBJ1-3; TRBD1 is a possible D gene (5 bases). Germline CDR1 reads SGHRS; CDR2 reads YFSETQ. Trimming cost V 0 bases and J 4 bases, with 14 bases left between them. This CDR3 has 16 amino acids. The CDR3 DNA sequence: TGCGCCAGCAGCTTGGAGGGGACTGGGTCCGGAAACACCATATATTTT. Protein sequence: CASSLEGTGSGNTIYF.

The chain employs TRBV10-3 and TRBJ2-7; D possibly uses TRBD1 or TRBD2 (5 bases each). Trimming stripped 10 bases from V and 2 bases from J, with 21 bases between. Germline V gene lookup returns CDR1 ENHRY and CDR2 SYGVKD. CDR3 length equals 15 residues. Here the CDR3 reads CATVSGRTSAYEQYF. CDR3 nucleotide sequence: TGTGCCACGGTCTCGGGACGTACATCCGCCTACGAGCAGTACTTC.

The rearrangement uses TRBV19 and TRBJ1-1; 8 bases align to TRBD1. Germline V gene lookup returns CDR1 LNHDA and CDR2 SQIVND (reference sequence). The CDR3 sequence is 15 residues long. V lost 5 bases to trimming and J lost 3 bases; unmatched junction nucleotides: 8. The CDR3 nucleotides are TGTGCCAGTAGTTTCACCCCACAGGGGGACACTGAAGCTTTCTTT. The encoded protein is CASSFTPQGDTEAFF.

The sample holds a few counts of this clone. This sequence joins TRBV30 and TRBJ2-5, with D possibly TRBD1 on 7 matching bases. V lost 7 bases, J lost 5 bases, and 26 bases lay in between. Germline V CDR1 and CDR2: GTSNPN, SVGIG (reference sequence). CDR3 length equals 16 residues. CDR3 nucleotides: TGTGCCTCCTCTTACCCGAAAGGAGGGGGCCGGGAGACCCAGTACTTC. Protein product: CASSYPKGGGRETQYF.

This chain joins TRBV6-1 and TRBJ1-5; 7 nucleotides match TRBD1. With V trimmed by 4 bases and J by 7 bases, 10 bases remained unmatched. This CDR3 is 15 amino acids long. Germline V gene sequence: CDR1 MNHNS, CDR2 SASEGT. In DNA form, the CDR3 reads TGTGCCAGCAGTGGCCAACTGACAGGGTACCAGCCCCAGCATTTT. Translating gives CASSGQLTGYQPQHF.

The genes are TRBV6-6 and TRBJ2-1, with D unclear. Germline V CDR1 and CDR2: MNHNY, SVGAGI (reference sequence). V lost 0 bases to trimming and J lost 9 bases, with 15 bases between them. CDR3 length: 15 residues. The CDR3 nucleotides read TGTGCCAGCAGTTACTCGATCAGTTTTACGGGTGAGCAGTTCTTC. This translates into CASSYSISFTGEQFF.

The V call is TRBV19, the J call TRBJ2-7, with 8 bases that match TRBD2. V lost 3 bases and J lost 4; bases outside the gene matches: 5. The CDR3 has 14 amino acids. CDR1 and CDR2 from the germline V gene are LNHDA and SQIVND (reference sequence). The CDR3 DNA is TGTGCCAGTAGTATCAGCGGGAGTGGTTACGAGCAGTACTTC. Residues: CASSISGSGYEQYF.

This clone was picked up one time. The V call is TRBV7-2, the J call TRBJ2-1; 11 positions match TRBD2. Losses at the gene ends were 6 bases for V and 0 bases for J; bases not matched to a gene: 13. The CDR3 sequence is 19 residues long. CDR1 and CDR2 (germline): SGHTA, FQGNSA. The CDR3 DNA is TGTGCCAGCAGTCCTAGACTAGCGGGGTCTCCAAGCTCCTACAATGAGCAGTTCTTC. Its translation is CASSPRLAGSPSSYNEQFF.

The chain recombines TRBV4-2 with TRBJ1-4; tentatively, D is TRBD1 (6 bases). V lost 1 base and J 7 bases, leaving 7 bases between the germline ends. CDR1 LGHNA and CDR2 YNFKEQ come from the germline V gene. This CDR3 region has 13 residues. CDR3 nucleotide sequence: TGTGCCAGCAGCCAAGTCAGGGGTGAAAAACTGTTTTTT. It is translated as CASSQVRGEKLFF.

The rearrangement links TRBV15 to TRBJ2-7; the match to TRBD1 covers 8 bases. CDR1 LNHNV and CDR2 YYDKDF come from the germline V gene (reference sequence). The length of the CDR3 is 14 residues. V was clipped by 4 bases and J by 3 bases; unmatched bases: 5. Written as DNA, the CDR3 is TGTGCCACCAGCACAGACAGGGGTATCTACGAGCAGTACTTC. This sequence encodes CATSTDRGIYEQYF.

The chain employs TRBV4-3 and TRBJ2-3; 8 nucleotides align to TRBD2. This CDR3 region has 15 residues. Germline V gene sequence: CDR1 LGHNA, CDR2 YSLEER. The J segment lost 8 bases and the V segment lost 1 base, leaving 8 bases of the junction unmatched. The CDR3 nucleotides are TGCGCCAGCAGCCAAGGAACGGGGGGGTCCGGTACGCAGTATTTT. Its protein product is CASSQGTGGSGTQYF.